This T cell receptor (beta chain) was recovered during a study of spatial heterogeneity in lung cancer. In the study overall: Averaged across combinations, each unique TCR and UMI pairing appeared more than ten times in raw reads, which were uncorrected.

The CDR3 sequence is 14 residues long. The trim removed 9 bases at V and 3 bases at J, leaving 9 bases unmatched. Germline V CDR1 and CDR2: MNHNY, SVGAGI (reference sequence). Each TCR cDNA molecule bore a unique molecular identifier. TCRdb re-called the 5' RACE reads with MiXCR, one entry per CDR3 protein. Here the sample spans approximately 66,000 distinct CDR3 sequences, under 7.5% being singletons. The time point is: sample taken at primary tumor resection. Unsorted samples of tumor, nontumor lung or frozen PBMC had their whole RNA sequenced. Many counts were recorded for this clonotype. This TCR derives from a female donor with early-stage non-small cell lung cancer. The rearrangement links TRBV6-6 to TRBJ1-2, with 8 bases lining up with TRBD1. The source was PBMCs, collected at surgery. The CDR3 coding sequence is TGTGCCAGTACGGACAGGGCAAAGGACTATGGCTACACCTTC. Its translation: CASTDRAKDYGYTF.